The 2 T cell receptor beta chains presented below share a single source sample, sequenced in a study of beta chain features in type 1 diabetes. The sequenced template was cDNA made from the entire isolated RNA. Sequenced by immunoSEQ multiplex PCR; TCRdb stores in-frame clones only, minus some. The sample has hundreds of thousands of clones; over 9.5% are singletons. Input material: naive CD4+ T cells from blood. The receptors were gathered from a man aged 18 to 35 in good health.

This clone was seen a handful of times. The rearrangement uses TRBV6-5 and TRBJ2-2; 7 bases are shared with TRBD1. The CDR3 contains 14 residues. V lost 6 bases to trimming and J lost 4 bases; unmatched junction nucleotides: 5. Germline CDR1 reads MNHEY; CDR2 reads SVGAGI. The CDR3 here is CASRTQGFTGELFF. The DNA for the CDR3 is TGTGCCAGCAGAACACAGGGGTTCACCGGGGAGCTGTTTTTT.

This clone was counted only a few times. Here the CDR3 reads CASSLLAGVPFPQYF. The CDR3 nucleotides read TGTGCCAGCAGTTTACTAGCGGGGGTCCCCTTCCCGCAGTATTTT. The rearrangement joins TRBV28 to TRBJ2-3; 10 positions agree with TRBD2. This CDR3 has 15 residues. V shed 2 bases, J shed 10 bases, and the junction held 9 bases outside the gene matches. The germline V gene encodes CDR1 MDHEN and CDR2 SYDVKM. Using reference TRBV28 and TRBJ2-3 for the parts outside the CDR3, the full variable domain is DVKVTQSSRYLVKRTGEKVFLECVQDMDHENMFWYRQDPGLGLRLIYFSYDVKMKEKGDIPEGYSVSREKKERFSLILESASTNQTSMYLCASSLLAGVPFPQYFGPGTRLTVL.